This TCR beta chain was identified in a study of T cells in Graves' hyperthyroidism and ophthalmopathy (dated by TCRdb to between 2017 and 2020). At the level of the whole study: Peripheral blood samples were taken at initial diagnosis, before any treatment was given. TCR V-J signatures able to tell the groups apart were searched for in a discovery cohort of 90 to 100 patients, of whom roughly 42 had Graves' ophthalmopathy and some 60 had stable Graves' hyperthyroidism. Prospective prediction of ophthalmopathy was tested in an independent validation cohort consisting of 18 to 20 hyperthyroidism patients and some 16 patients who later progressed to ophthalmopathy. The 90 or so discovery patients were randomly split 7:3 into training and test sets. The study also compared thyroid tissue and blood T-cell repertoires from about 6 Graves' hyperthyroidism patients. After blood sampling, hyperthyroidism patients were treated with methimazole at a starting dose of 30 mg daily, and ophthalmopathy patients were treated with high-dose intravenous methylprednisolone. The paper reports TCR Vbeta CDR3 sequencing of fewer than 150 peripheral blood samples: under 45 ophthalmopathy, roughly 74 hyperthyroidism and approximately 17 progressor patients.

Ophthalmopathy patients had moderately to severely active disease, with a Clinical Activity Score of 3 or more, a NOSPECS grade of 4 or more, and a disease duration of less than 3 months. The study excluded patients with uncontrolled infections, other autoimmune diseases, pregnancy or lactation. Diagnoses were established on the basis of clinical symptoms, serum thyroxine and TRAb, thyroid ultrasound, and orbital computed tomography. PBMCs were separated from over 9 ml of fresh peripheral blood using Ficoll-Paque density gradient centrifugation. Trizol reagent was used to extract total RNA, and RNA quality was then checked on an Agilent 2100 Bioanalyzer. CDR1 and CDR2, looked up from the germline V gene (reference sequence), are DFQATT and SNEGSKA. For this chain, trimming is 6 bases at the V end and 0 bases at the J end, and the number of junction bases without a gene match is 8. The CDR3, cysteine through phenylalanine, is 15 amino acids long. The only DNA kept is the CDR3, 45 bases in frame from the first base.

The investigation overall reported the following: A model built on a 13 V-J signature distinguished ophthalmopathy from stable hyperthyroidism, reaching about 88% sensitivity and around 81% specificity in cross-validation and 80%/75% in testing. No statistical method was used to fix the sample size in advance, and group allocation was not hidden from the investigators. Blood samples also contained most of the expanded thyroid clonotypes (frequency above 0.001), which suggests that blood repertoires may reflect thyroid immune responses. In validation, the model predicted progression to ophthalmopathy with approximately 71% sensitivity and 72% to 75% specificity, a median of roughly seven months before onset.

The TCR beta CDR3 regions were amplified from RNA transcripts. For the first round of RT-PCR on the TCR CDR3, the HTBI primer set was used together with the Qiagen OneStep RT-PCR kit. Libraries were constructed in a second round of multiplex PCR, after which size selection and purification were carried out. Paired-end sequencing of the libraries was performed with 100 bp reads on an Illumina HiSeq2000. On the authors' methods: SOAPnuke was used to process the raw data, with reads discarded if the reads contained adapters or uncalled bases, had a mean Phred below 15, or lacked an exact constant-primer or identifier match. High-quality paired reads were merged with COPE v1.2.5, and unique nucleotide sequences were defined as clonotypes. MiTCR v1.1 was used to align clonotypes to the IMGT TRBV, TRBD and TRBJ reference segments. The analysis included only V-J combinations with a frequency above 0.0001, which together covered 99% to 99.2% of the repertoires. A TCS score was defined as the ratio between F50 (clonal expansion) and ExV (chaos), using BLOSUM62-based TCRdist between CDR3 peptides within each V-J. Welch's t-statistics and random forest reduced 450 to 600 V-J features to fewer than 15, which were used in a naive Bayes classifier (R e1071). The public reads were reanalyzed by TCRdb: fastp trimming at Q25, MiXCR alignment, in-frame beta chains only. Every CDR3 protein is listed once, alongside the most common genes and DNA of its rows. TCRdb's processing, not the authors' own work, is the source of the V and J calls. This sample lists 450,000 to 500,000 distinct CDR3 sequences; about 20% were detected once. In total, the top ten clones hold 49% of the sample.

This clonotype has just a few counts. Its cognate antigen has yet to be identified. No much larger clone exists at a distance of one base, and base qualities are not known. Sequencing input: blood. The sequence came from a woman aged 65 to 85 with Graves' ophthalmopathy. The chain joins TRBV20-1 to TRBJ1-3; TRBD1 aligns with 7 central bases. The sequenced DNA is TGCAGTGCCCGTCCGGGACAGCGCTCTGGAAACACCATATATTTT. This sequence encodes CSARPGQRSGNTIYF.